This record looks at one T cell receptor beta chain sequence and its context. Its target is not known. TCRdb passed the 5' RACE reads through MiXCR, listing each CDR3 protein once. The sample yields about 390,000 distinct CDR3 sequences, 9% to 10% seen once. All donors were healthy Caucasians. The data are from a study of identical twins. The study, taken as a whole, reports: Model-predicted out-of-frame TCR alpha sharing fell below observed values in monozygotic twins. There were fewer insertions in abundant cord blood beta clonotypes, but memory repertoires showed no such pattern. Zero-insertion analyses were open to partial confounding by invariant MAIT and iNKT cells.

V lost 4 bases to trimming and J lost 2 bases; unmatched junction nucleotides: 4. The CDR3 loop spans 14 amino acids. Germline V gene lookup returns CDR1 MNHEY and CDR2 SVGAGI. The TCR originated in a woman aged 50 to 60 in good health. Sequenced input: naive T cells sorted from blood. This sequence joins TRBV6-5 and TRBJ2-7, with TRBD1 matching over 8 bases. The CDR3 is CASSFGTGPYEQYF. The CDR3, as DNA: TGTGCCAGCAGTTTCGGGACAGGTCCCTACGAGCAGTACTTC.